Below are 27 T cell receptor beta chains sequenced from a single sample in a study of shared clonotypes between healthy human individuals. Profiled with immunoSEQ multiplex PCR; TCRdb holds only in-frame clones, not every one. Of about 480,000 clones detected, about four fifths appear once; the ten largest clones hold over 10%. The sequenced material came from PBMCs. These receptors were obtained from a woman aged 40 to 50 in good health. Some clones in this sample may be carry-over from other donors' samples.

In this sample, this clone turned up a few times. V usage is TRBV2 and J usage is TRBJ1-5; 7 bases map to TRBD1. The CDR3 has 13 amino acids. Germline CDR1 SNHLY, CDR2 FYNNEI. After removal of 8 bases from V and 4 bases from J, the junction contained 5 bases not matched to a gene. CDR3 DNA: TGTGCCAGCCAAGGACAGGTAAATCAGCCCCAGCATTTT. Protein sequence: CASQGQVNQPQHF.

V gene TRBV18 combines with J gene TRBJ1-2, with a weak D call TRBD1 (5 bases). CDR3 length: 15 amino acids. V lost 2 bases and J lost 2, with 12 bases in between. CDR1 is KGHSH and CDR2 is LQKENI in the germline V gene. CDR3 bases: TGTGCCAGCTCACCAGGGACTCTCGGGAACTATGGCTACACCTTC. As protein: CASSPGTLGNYGYTF.

The V call is TRBV7-9, the J call TRBJ1-2; D might be TRBD1 (5 bases). CDR1 is SEHNR, CDR2 FQNEAQ, per germline (reference sequence). The CDR3 consists of 14 residues. The V end was cut by 0 bases, the J end by 3 bases, with 8 bases between. The CDR3 here is CASSLAGADYGYTF. The DNA of the CDR3 is TGTGCCAGCAGCTTAGCTGGGGCTGACTATGGCTACACCTTC.

Remarks on this clone: The same CDR3 arises from other DNA sequences in this sample as well. The V gene is TRBV2, the J gene TRBJ2-5; D is ambiguous. Germline V CDR1 and CDR2: SNHLY, FYNNEI. CDR3 length equals 12 residues. V was cut by 6 bases and J by 1 base, with 6 bases left in between. This CDR3 reads CASSALQETQYF. The CDR3 nucleotides read TGTGCCAGCAGCGCCCTCCAAGAGACCCAGTACTTC.

The chain links TRBV19 to TRBJ1-2; D uncertain. The germline V and J ends were trimmed by 7 bases and 4 bases, with 10 bases remaining between them. Germline V gene data show CDR1 as LNHDA and CDR2 as SQIVND (reference sequence). The CDR3 contains 12 residues. CDR3 nucleotides: TGTGCCAGTATAGGAGAGGGCTATGGCTACACCTTC. Translating gives CASIGEGYGYTF.

This clone was counted between two and nine times. V is TRBV19 and J is TRBJ2-7; 12 bases agree with TRBD2. CDR3 length equals 15 residues. Losses at the gene ends were 3 bases for V and 4 bases for J; bases not matched to a gene: 4. Looked up from germline, CDR1 is LNHDA and CDR2 is SQIVND (reference sequence). CDR3 residues: CASSIDGLAGYEQYF. DNA of the CDR3: TGTGCCAGTAGTATCGACGGACTAGCGGGGTACGAGCAGTACTTC.

The genes are TRBV11-2 and TRBJ1-2, with D perhaps TRBD1 (6 bases). Germline V gene sequence: CDR1 SGHAT, CDR2 FQNNGV. The CDR3 runs to 17 residues. The V and J ends lost 0 bases and 5 bases respectively, with 19 bases between them. The chain's CDR3 is CASSLDPRQGKGYGYTF. The DNA of the CDR3 is TGTGCCAGCAGCTTAGACCCTCGTCAGGGGAAGGGGTATGGCTACACCTTC.

This chain uses TRBV2 with TRBJ1-2; tentatively, D is TRBD1 (6 bases). In germline, CDR1 is SNHLY, CDR2 FYNNEI. This CDR3 has 14 amino acids. V was trimmed by 9 bases and J by 3 bases, leaving 17 bases between them. This chain's CDR3 is CARNGQPMDYGYTF. The CDR3 nucleotides read TGTGCCAGGAACGGACAGCCGATGGACTATGGCTACACCTTC.

This chain joins TRBV9 and TRBJ2-7; 10 positions match TRBD2. After removal of 4 bases from V and 3 bases from J, the junction contained 7 bases not matched to a gene. The CDR3 is 15 residues long. The germline CDR1 and CDR2 sequences are SGDLS and YYNGEE. CDR3 protein: CASSPRTSGDYEQYF. The CDR3 DNA is TGTGCCAGCAGCCCCCGGACTAGCGGAGACTACGAGCAGTACTTC.

This clone has a single count. V gene TRBV7-9 combines with J gene TRBJ1-3, with unresolved D. CDR1 is SEHNR, CDR2 FQNEAQ, per germline (reference sequence). V lost 5 bases to trimming and J lost 0 bases, with 11 bases between them. CDR3 length: 15 residues. CDR3 sequence: CASSQEPHSGNTIYF. In DNA form, the CDR3 reads TGTGCCAGCAGCCAAGAACCTCACTCTGGAAACACCATATATTTT.

The chain joins TRBV30 to TRBJ2-1; 8 bases map to TRBD2. V dropped 4 bases and J dropped 0; count of bases not matched to a gene: 5. CDR1 is GTSNPN, CDR2 SVGIG, per germline (reference sequence). The CDR3 extends over 15 amino acids. For the CDR3, the DNA is TGTGCCTGGACAGGCGGGAGGAGCTCCTACAATGAGCAGTTCTTC. It specifies CAWTGGRSSYNEQFF.

This sequence joins TRBV4-3 and TRBJ2-1; maybe TRBD2 (5 bases). In germline, CDR1 is LGHNA, CDR2 YSLEER. Trimming shortened V by 3 bases and J by 5 bases, and 17 bases separated the two germline ends. The CDR3 sequence is 16 residues long. CDR3 bases: TGCGCCAGCAGCCACGACATCAGCGGAGTTAACAATGAGCAGTTCTTC. Translation: CASSHDISGVNNEQFF.

This clone appeared once. Mismatch with germline at one junction end may stem from a read error. The CDR3 nucleotides are TGTGCCACCAGTTTAGTTCGGGGGAATACTGAAGCTTTCTTT. Translation gives CATSLVRGNTEAFF. This chain connects TRBV28 to TRBJ1-1; tentatively, D is TRBD1 (5 bases). Germline CDR1 is MDHEN and CDR2 is SYDVKM. This CDR3 region has 14 residues.

The chain is built from TRBV6-6 and TRBJ2-7; D is perhaps TRBD1 (5 bases). The V and J ends lost 0 bases and 4 bases respectively, with 7 bases between them. The CDR3 loop spans 13 amino acids. Germline values: CDR1 MNHNY, CDR2 SVGAGI (reference sequence). The CDR3 DNA reads TGTGCCAGCAGTTACTCAAGGGGTTACGAGCAGTACTTC. This translates into CASSYSRGYEQYF.

Remarks on this clone: Distinct nucleotide sequences in the sample also encode this CDR3. The chain is built from TRBV2 and TRBJ2-2; 8 bases line up with TRBD2. V gave up 7 bases and J gave up 0 bases; unmatched junction bases: 4. Germline V gene sequence: CDR1 SNHLY, CDR2 FYNNEI. The CDR3 sequence is 15 residues long. The CDR3 DNA is TGTGCCAGCACGCCGGGACTAGCGAACACCGGGGAGCTGTTTTTT. Encoded protein: CASTPGLANTGELFF. Full variable domain (rest looked up from reference TRBV2 and TRBJ2-2): EPEVTQTPSHQVTQMGQEVILRCVPISNHLYFYWYRQILGQKVEFLVSFYNNEISEKSEIFDDQFSVERPDGSNFTLKIRSTKLEDSAMYFCASTPGLANTGELFFGEGSRLTVL.

CDR3 sequence (DNA): TGCGCCAGCAGCTCCTTAGAGGGGACAGGGTACTACGAGCAGTACTTC. Encoded protein: CASSSLEGTGYYEQYF. The chain links TRBV5-1 to TRBJ2-7; TRBD1 matches at 9 bases. This CDR3 has 16 amino acids. CDR1 and CDR2 from the germline V gene are SGHRS and YFSETQ. The V segment lost 3 bases and the J segment 3 bases; nucleotides outside the gene matches: 10.

This chain connects TRBV7-2 to TRBJ2-3; the D gene is possibly TRBD2 (5 bases). The CDR3 length is 13 residues. The germline V gene encodes CDR1 SGHTA and CDR2 FQGNSA. With 5 bases removed from V and 11 bases from J, the gap between germline ends came to 17 bases. CDR3 amino acids: CASSPGRGRGQYF. CDR3 nucleotide sequence: TGTGCCAGCAGCCCAGGTCGAGGGAGAGGGCAGTATTTT.

The J gene is TRBJ2-2, the V gene TRBV18; D might be TRBD1 (5 bases). Per the germline V gene, CDR1 is KGHSH and CDR2 is LQKENI. The V end was cut by 2 bases, the J end by 3 bases, with 10 bases between. This CDR3 is built from 15 residues. The CDR3 coding sequence is TGTGCCAGCTCACCAAGGACACCGGACACCGGGGAGCTGTTTTTT. As protein: CASSPRTPDTGELFF.

This chain joins TRBV27 and TRBJ2-5; D is ambiguous. Trimming stripped 2 bases from V and 5 bases from J, with 6 bases between. There are 12 residues in the CDR3. Germline CDR1 and CDR2: MNHEY and SMNVEV (reference sequence). The CDR3 here is CASSLGFETQYF. Written as DNA, the CDR3 is TGTGCCAGCAGTTTAGGGTTTGAGACCCAGTACTTC.

The chain is built from TRBV6-4 and TRBJ2-1; D may be TRBD2 (6 bases). Trimming left V 6 bases short and J 9 bases short, with 21 bases between. Looked up from germline, CDR1 is MRHNA and CDR2 is SNTAGT. The CDR3 covers 15 residues. CDR3 in DNA: TGTGCCAGCAGCACGGGACTGGGCTCGCGTGGTGAGCAGTTCTTC. It yields the protein CASSTGLGSRGEQFF.

The J gene is TRBJ2-3, the V gene TRBV6-1, with TRBD1 matching 11 bases. Trimming took 4 bases from V and 0 from J; bases not matched to a gene: 3. The germline V gene encodes CDR1 MNHNS and CDR2 SASEGT. CDR3 length equals 16 residues. Written as DNA, the CDR3 is TGTGCCAGCAGTGGAGGACAGGGGGCTAGCACAGATACGCAGTATTTT. Protein product: CASSGGQGASTDTQYF.

The rearrangement uses TRBV9 and TRBJ2-5; TRBD2 is a possible D gene (5 bases). Trimming pared 0 bases from V and 5 bases from J, leaving 14 bases between. CDR3 length equals 15 residues. The germline V gene encodes CDR1 SGDLS and CDR2 YYNGEE. This CDR3 is CASSVAAERVETQYF. The CDR3, as DNA: TGTGCCAGCAGCGTAGCAGCGGAACGGGTGGAGACCCAGTACTTC.

This clone was counted a single time. V usage is TRBV18 and J usage is TRBJ1-4, with D tentatively TRBD1 (6 bases). CDR1 and CDR2 from the germline V gene are KGHSH and LQKENI. The CDR3 length is 16 residues. The V end lost 4 bases, the J end lost 0 bases, and 12 bases lay between the germline ends. CDR3 nucleotides: TGTGCCAGCTCACTCCGACAGGCTACAACTAATGAAAAACTGTTTTTT. Amino acids: CASSLRQATTNEKLFF.

V usage is TRBV19 and J usage is TRBJ2-5, with TRBD1 identical over 12 bases. There are 16 residues in the CDR3. Germline CDR1 and CDR2: LNHDA and SQIVND (reference sequence). V was clipped by 4 bases and J by 3 bases; unmatched bases: 6. The DNA of the CDR3 is TGTGCCAGTAGTAGGGGACAGGGGGCTTATGAAGAGACCCAGTACTTC. Its translation is CASSRGQGAYEETQYF. The full variable domain, in which reference TRBV19 and TRBJ2-5 provide the parts outside the CDR3, is DGGITQSPKYLFRKEGQNVTLSCEQNLNHDAMYWYRQDPGQGLRLIYYSQIVNDFQKGDIAEGYSVSREKKESFPLTVTSAQKNPTAFYLCASSRGQGAYEETQYFGPGTRLLVL.

This rearrangement joins TRBV30 to TRBJ2-2; D tentatively reads TRBD1 or TRBD2 (5 bases each). Trimming took 0 bases from V and 6 from J, leaving 8 bases between them. CDR3 length: 13 amino acids. Germline CDR1 and CDR2: GTSNPN and SVGIG (reference sequence). The CDR3 loop reads CAWSVVGAGELFF. For the CDR3, the DNA is TGTGCCTGGAGTGTAGTGGGGGCCGGGGAGCTGTTTTTT. The variable domain in full, with the rest retrieved from reference TRBV30 and TRBJ2-2, is SQTIHQWPATLVQPVGSPLSLECTVEGTSNPNLYWYRQAAGRGLQLLFYSVGIGQISSEVPQNLSASRPQDRQFILSSKKLLLSDSGFYLCAWSVVGAGELFFGEGSRLTVL.

Points on this clone: Given a much more abundant clone one base away, this may be a read error. The V gene is TRBV27, the J gene TRBJ1-4; the D is unclear. Looked up from germline, CDR1 is MNHEY and CDR2 is SMNVEV (reference sequence). Trimming pared 5 bases from V and 0 bases from J, leaving 13 bases between. The CDR3 runs to 16 residues. The CDR3 sequence is CASSQRDYATNEKLFF. In DNA form, the CDR3 reads TGTGCCAGCAGTCAGAGGGATTACGCAACTAATGAAAAACTGTTTTTT.

This clone was recorded only once. The gene calls are TRBV30 and TRBJ1-4; D gene uncertain. Germline V gene data show CDR1 as GTSNPN and CDR2 as SVGIG (reference sequence). The length of the CDR3 is 13 residues. The germline V and J ends were trimmed by 1 base and 7 bases, with 10 bases remaining between them. The DNA of the CDR3 is TGTGCCTGGAGTGGGGATTTTGGTGAAAAACTGTTTTTT. Translating gives CAWSGDFGEKLFF. The full variable domain, completed using reference TRBV30 and TRBJ1-4, is SQTIHQWPATLVQPVGSPLSLECTVEGTSNPNLYWYRQAAGRGLQLLFYSVGIGQISSEVPQNLSASRPQDRQFILSSKKLLLSDSGFYLCAWSGDFGEKLFFGSGTQLSVL.